The 24 T cell receptor beta chains in this list originate from one sample, sequenced in a study of Ad26.COV2.S vaccination and SARS-CoV-2 variants. Repertoires were generated with immunoSEQ multiplex PCR, while TCRdb's copy carries only in-frame clones and drops some. The data hold roughly 460,000 clones, with roughly 87% observed a single time. Treatment described: 19 received Ad26.COV2.S at low or high dose, single or two shots; about 5 received placebo; per-sample allocation not given. All samples were drawn on day 63, counting from the first vaccine or placebo injection. The material sequenced was peripheral blood, taken in a trial of Ad26.COV2.S vaccine versus placebo. The receptors were sampled from a person aged 18-65 years who received the Ad26.COV2.S COVID-19 vaccine or a placebo.

As regards this clone: Different DNA sequences within this sample yield the same CDR3. The chain has TRBV9 and TRBJ2-6; unclear D gene. Germline CDR1 and CDR2: SGDLS and YYNGEE. The CDR3 runs 14 residues. V lost 0 bases to trimming and J lost 1 base, with 2 bases between them. This CDR3 reads CASSVGSGANVLTF. In nucleotides, the CDR3 is TGTGCCAGCAGCGTAGGATCTGGGGCCAACGTCCTGACTTTC.

A single count supports this clone. The chain is built from TRBV28 and TRBJ2-7; possible D gene TRBD2, 5 bases. With 2 bases removed from V and 4 bases from J, the gap between germline ends came to 15 bases. The germline V gene encodes CDR1 MDHEN and CDR2 SYDVKM. This CDR3 is built from 15 residues. This CDR3 is CASSLRWTRGYEQYF. DNA for the CDR3: TGTGCCAGCAGTTTACGCTGGACTCGAGGGTACGAGCAGTACTTC.

The rearrangement joins TRBV5-6 to TRBJ1-2; D unresolved. Germline V gene lookup returns CDR1 SGHDT and CDR2 YYEEEE. This CDR3 comprises 14 residues. V lost 3 bases and J 0 bases, leaving 9 bases between the germline ends. The CDR3: CASSSRTPNYGYTF. In nucleotides, the CDR3 is TGTGCCAGCAGCTCACGGACGCCTAACTATGGCTACACCTTC.

The chain uses TRBV7-9 and TRBJ2-3, with TRBD2 matching over 8 bases. V trimming: 5 bases; J trimming: 2 bases; junction bases outside the gene matches: 9. CDR1 is SEHNR and CDR2 is FQNEAQ in the germline V gene (reference sequence). CDR3 length equals 16 residues. In DNA, the CDR3 is TGTGCCAGCAGCGCCGCGGGGGGCGAGGCCACAGATACGCAGTATTTT. Its translation: CASSAAGGEATDTQYF.

The genes are TRBV2 and TRBJ1-1, with D unresolved. The germline V gene has CDR1 SNHLY and CDR2 FYNNEI. CDR3 size: 12 residues. V lost 8 bases to trimming and J lost 1 base, with 8 bases between them. The DNA for the CDR3 is TGTGCCAGCGCGGTGCAGAACACTGAAGCTTTCTTT. As protein: CASAVQNTEAFF.

The gene calls are TRBV18 and TRBJ1-1; D remains unclear. This CDR3 has 12 amino acids. Germline values: CDR1 KGHSH, CDR2 LQKENI. With 3 bases removed from V and 7 bases from J, the gap between germline ends came to 9 bases. The CDR3 sequence is CASSPQENEAFF. The CDR3 nucleotides read TGTGCCAGCTCACCTCAGGAGAATGAAGCTTTCTTT.

The chain uses TRBV5-1 and TRBJ2-1; the D gene is possibly TRBD1 (6 bases). Germline CDR1 is SGHRS and CDR2 is YFSETQ. Trimming took off 0 bases at V and 2 bases at J, with 15 bases between the two ends. The CDR3 contains 17 residues. CDR3 amino acids: CASSLDSARGPYNEQFF. CDR3 nucleotide sequence: TGCGCCAGCAGCTTGGATAGTGCCAGGGGTCCCTACAATGAGCAGTTCTTC.

The V call is TRBV28, the J call TRBJ2-3; 7 nucleotides line up with TRBD2. CDR3 size: 13 residues. The trim removed 3 bases at V and 9 bases at J, leaving 6 bases unmatched. The V gene's germline CDR1 is MDHEN and CDR2 SYDVKM. The CDR3 here is CASSLPPGRTQYF. CDR3 DNA sequence: TGTGCCAGCAGTTTGCCCCCCGGGAGGACGCAGTATTTT.

V gene TRBV7-9 combines with J gene TRBJ2-2; the match to TRBD1 covers 7 bases. Germline V gene lookup returns CDR1 SEHNR and CDR2 FQNEAQ (reference sequence). CDR3 length: 13 amino acids. V shed 4 bases, J shed 6 bases, and the junction held 2 bases outside the gene matches. Here the CDR3 DNA reads TGTGCCAGCAGCTCCCAGGGGGCCGGGGAGCTGTTTTTT. Its translation: CASSSQGAGELFF.

V is TRBV5-4 and J is TRBJ2-2, with 7 positions matching TRBD1. V gave up 4 bases and J gave up 3 bases; unmatched junction bases: 9. The CDR3 is 16 amino acids. Germline CDR1 and CDR2: SGHNT and YYREEE (reference sequence). CDR3 bases: TGTGCCAGCAGCCCTCGGCCTACAGGGGACACCGGGGAGCTGTTTTTT. Protein: CASSPRPTGDTGELFF.

The CDR3 DNA reads TGTGCCAGCAGCCACTGGGGGGTGGGCACTGAAGCTTTCTTT. The encoded protein is CASSHWGVGTEAFF. The rearrangement uses TRBV7-9 and TRBJ1-1; D possibly corresponds to TRBD1 (5 bases). In germline, CDR1 is SEHNR, CDR2 FQNEAQ (reference sequence). This CDR3 has 14 residues. V lost 5 bases to trimming and J lost 4 bases, with 14 bases between them.

The rearrangement links TRBV10-3 to TRBJ2-7; 11 bases are shared with TRBD2. This CDR3 is 16 amino acids long. Germline CDR1 is ENHRY and CDR2 is SYGVKD. Unmatched junction bases numbered 7, after V lost 6 bases and J lost 0 bases. The CDR3 sequence: CAIRDSSGGSSYEQYF. CDR3 bases: TGTGCCATCAGGGATTCTAGCGGGGGGAGCTCCTACGAGCAGTACTTC.

The chain combines TRBV3-1 (or the pseudogene TRBV3-2) with TRBJ2-1; 7 bases map to TRBD2. CDR1 and CDR2 (germline): LGHDT, YNNKEL (reference sequence). The V segment lost 4 bases and the J segment 6 bases; nucleotides outside the gene matches: 15. This CDR3 contains 17 residues. As DNA, the CDR3 is TGTGCCAGCAGCCTAAGGGCCCTCGGGGGGAACCCCAATGAGCAGTTCTTC. Translated, it gives CASSLRALGGNPNEQFF.

There are a few counts of this clone. The chain has TRBV5-6 and TRBJ1-6; possibly TRBD1 for D (5 bases). Trimming cost V 4 bases and J 3 bases, with 17 bases left between them. CDR3 length: 17 residues. Germline CDR1 SGHDT, CDR2 YYEEEE. The CDR3 sequence: CASSPTPGSFYNSPLHF. Here the CDR3 DNA reads TGTGCCAGCAGCCCAACACCAGGGAGCTTCTATAATTCACCCCTCCACTTT.

This clone was recorded only once. The rearrangement joins TRBV7-2 to TRBJ2-5; D may be TRBD1 or TRBD2 (7 bases each). The V gene lost 3 bases and the J gene lost 5 bases, with 13 bases spanning the gap. The V gene's germline CDR1 is SGHTA and CDR2 FQGNSA. This CDR3 spans 14 amino acids. CDR3 in amino acids: CASSLNRGGETQYF. The DNA of the CDR3 is TGTGCCAGCAGCTTGAACAGGGGAGGGGAGACCCAGTACTTC.

This rearrangement joins TRBV2 to TRBJ1-4; D uncertain. The V end was cut by 5 bases, the J end by 5 bases, with 12 bases between. Per germline, CDR1 SNHLY and CDR2 FYNNEI. The CDR3 length is 14 residues. Here the CDR3 DNA reads TGTGCCAGCAGTAGGACTGGAAAGAATGAAAAACTGTTTTTT. Its translation is CASSRTGKNEKLFF.

This chain connects TRBV29-1 to TRBJ1-5; TRBD1 agrees at 10 bases. The CDR3 sequence is 13 residues long. Per the germline V gene, CDR1 is SQVTM and CDR2 is ANQGSEA. The V segment lost 6 bases and the J segment 7 bases; nucleotides outside the gene matches: 6. The CDR3 loop is CSVGTGAEQPQHF. The CDR3 DNA reads TGCAGCGTGGGGACAGGGGCAGAGCAGCCCCAGCATTTT.

This clone was observed once. The chain joins TRBV5-4 to TRBJ2-1, with D possibly matching TRBD2 (5 bases). Germline CDR1 SGHNT, CDR2 YYREEE (reference sequence). The CDR3 sequence is 16 residues long. The V gene lost 0 bases and the J gene lost 8 bases, with 18 bases spanning the gap. CDR3 residues: CASSLGAGVGVYEQFF. DNA for the CDR3: TGTGCCAGCAGCTTGGGGGCCGGGGTTGGTGTTTATGAGCAGTTCTTC.

This chain uses TRBV9 with TRBJ2-7; 16 bases fit TRBD2. J gave up 5 bases and V 3 bases, and 5 bases lay outside the gene matches. The CDR3 sequence is 16 residues long. Germline CDR1 SGDLS, CDR2 YYNGEE. CDR3 residues: CASSAGTSGGDNEQYF. The CDR3 region has the DNA TGTGCCAGCAGCGCGGGGACTAGCGGGGGGGACAACGAGCAGTACTTC. The full variable domain, its missing parts supplied by reference TRBV9 and TRBJ2-7, is DSGVTQTPKHLITATGQRVTLRCSPRSGDLSVYWYQQSLDQGLQFLIQYYNGEERAKGNILERFSAQQFPDLHSELNLSSLELGDSALYFCASSAGTSGGDNEQYFGPGTRLTVT.

This chain links TRBV6-5 with TRBJ1-2; 12 nucleotides line up with TRBD1. Trimming cost V 4 bases and J 4 bases; bases outside gene matches: 7. The CDR3 runs 16 residues. CDR1 is MNHEY, CDR2 SVGAGI, per germline. This CDR3 reads CASSSGTGGASYGYTF. CDR3 in DNA: TGTGCCAGCAGTTCCGGGACAGGGGGCGCAAGCTATGGCTACACCTTC.

The gene calls are TRBV25-1 and TRBJ2-7; D call uncertain. Trimming removed 2 bases from V and 3 bases from J, with 8 bases in between. CDR3 size: 13 residues. Per germline, CDR1 MGHDK and CDR2 SYGVNS. Here the CDR3 DNA reads TGTGCCAGCAGTGAACCGGGCCGCTACGAGCAGTACTTC. Translated: CASSEPGRYEQYF.

This chain connects TRBV4-1 to TRBJ1-5; no definite D call. Germline V gene data show CDR1 as MGHRA and CDR2 as YSYEKL. This CDR3 contains 15 residues. Trimming left V 0 bases short and J 4 bases short, with 10 bases between. CDR3 in amino acids: CASSQDTTFNQPQHF. In DNA, the CDR3 is TGCGCCAGCAGCCAAGATACAACTTTTAATCAGCCCCAGCATTTT.

The V and J genes are TRBV5-8 and TRBJ1-6, with D perhaps matching TRBD1 (6 bases). Germline-derived CDR1 and CDR2 are SGHTS and YDEGEE. Between the trimmed V and J ends, which lost 5 bases and 2 bases, there was a span of 14 bases. The CDR3 totals 16 residues. The DNA of the CDR3 is TGTGCCAGCAGACCCGGACAGCCAACCTATAATTCACCCCTCCACTTT. Translating it yields CASRPGQPTYNSPLHF.

The chain joins TRBV28 to TRBJ1-2; unclear D gene. Germline assignment: CDR1 MDHEN and CDR2 SYDVKM. This CDR3 has 12 residues. The V end lost 4 bases, the J end lost 6 bases, and 9 bases lay between the germline ends. The CDR3 nucleotides read TGTGCCAGCAGTTGGATCTGGCATGGCTACACCTTC. It is translated as CASSWIWHGYTF.